Following are 25 T cell receptor beta chains from one sample sequenced in a study of cytomegalovirus exposure and HLA in healthy donors. With 60 Vbeta and 13 Jbeta primers, the PCR was carried out. Sequencing used immunoSEQ multiplex PCR; TCRdb keeps in-frame clones, though not all of them. The table records fewer than 250,000 clones, roughly 81% of them present only once. Source material: PBMCs. These receptors all stem from a woman under 40 in good health and CMV-seropositive.

The J gene is TRBJ1-2, the V gene TRBV25-1; the D gene is possibly TRBD1 (5 bases). Looked up from germline, CDR1 is MGHDK and CDR2 is SYGVNS. The V end was cut by 4 bases, the J end by 2 bases, with 8 bases between. The CDR3 sequence is 13 residues long. CDR3 loop: CASSVPGNYGYTF. In nucleotides, the CDR3 is TGTGCCAGCAGTGTGCCAGGGAACTATGGCTACACCTTC.

The V and J genes are TRBV5-1 and TRBJ1-2; 7 bases match TRBD1. Trimming removed 2 bases from V and 4 bases from J; junction bases left unmatched: 5. The CDR3 consists of 14 residues. Germline lookup yields CDR1 SGHRS and CDR2 YFSETQ. CDR3 nucleotide sequence: TGCGCCAGCAGCTTATACAGGGGTGGCTATGGCTACACCTTC. Translation gives CASSLYRGGYGYTF.

The chain uses TRBV9 and TRBJ1-2; tentatively, D is TRBD1 (5 bases). CDR3 length equals 15 residues. The V end was cut by 4 bases, the J end by 8 bases, with 21 bases between. Germline loops: CDR1 SGDLS, CDR2 YYNGEE. The CDR3 DNA reads TGTGCCAGCAGCTTTTCACCCCAGGGCTTGGAGGGCTACACCTTC. Translating gives CASSFSPQGLEGYTF.

The chain joins TRBV19 to TRBJ2-1, with 7 bases lining up with TRBD2. Trimming cost V 0 bases and J 2 bases; bases outside gene matches: 4. CDR3 length: 16 amino acids. Germline V gene data show CDR1 as LNHDA and CDR2 as SQIVND (reference sequence). CDR3 sequence (DNA): TGTGCCAGTAGTATAGAAGGCGGGAGAGCCTACAATGAGCAGTTCTTC. Amino acids: CASSIEGGRAYNEQFF.

This clone occurred a few times. CDR3 protein: CASSLAPNTEAFF. The DNA of the CDR3 is TGTGCCAGCAGCCTAGCCCCGAACACTGAAGCTTTCTTT. The chain uses TRBV28 and TRBJ1-1; unclear D gene. Trimming removed 6 bases from V and 1 base from J, with 9 bases in between. Germline loops: CDR1 MDHEN, CDR2 SYDVKM. The CDR3 consists of 13 residues.

V gene TRBV2 combines with J gene TRBJ1-1; D is undetermined. The germline gives CDR1 SNHLY, CDR2 FYNNEI. The CDR3 contains 14 residues. Trimming cost V 8 bases and J 0 bases, with 13 bases left between them. The CDR3 DNA sequence: TGTGCCAGCGCCCAGGCGGGGATGAACACTGAAGCTTTCTTT. Its protein product is CASAQAGMNTEAFF.

The chain recombines TRBV27 with TRBJ1-5; 12 nucleotides agree with TRBD1. The V gene's germline CDR1 is MNHEY and CDR2 SMNVEV (reference sequence). With V trimmed by 5 bases and J by 7 bases, 3 bases remained unmatched. The CDR3 extends over 14 amino acids. CDR3 coding DNA: TGTGCCAGCAGTAGGGACAGGGGGCACCAGCCCCAGCATTTT. The encoded protein is CASSRDRGHQPQHF.

V gene TRBV25-1 combines with J gene TRBJ2-7, with D perhaps matching TRBD1 (5 bases). The CDR3 sequence is 14 residues long. With 6 bases removed from V and 6 bases from J, the gap between germline ends came to 18 bases. Germline V gene lookup returns CDR1 MGHDK and CDR2 SYGVNS. The CDR3 coding sequence is TGTGCCAGCAGCGAAGTTAACCAGGGCGGCGAGCAGTACTTC. It translates to CASSEVNQGGEQYF.

This chain uses TRBV27 with TRBJ2-7, with D tentatively TRBD2 (7 bases). The CDR3 consists of 15 residues. Germline CDR1 reads MNHEY; CDR2 reads SMNVEV (reference sequence). V was shortened by 6 bases and J by 0 bases, with 15 bases between the two germline ends. The CDR3 region is CASSSGASGSYEQYF. The CDR3 DNA follows: TGTGCCAGCAGCTCGGGGGCTAGCGGCTCCTACGAGCAGTACTTC.

In this sample, this clone turned up a few times. The chain is built from TRBV5-1 and TRBJ2-7; maybe TRBD2 (6 bases). This CDR3 spans 15 amino acids. Trimming removed 7 bases from V and 2 bases from J, with 19 bases in between. Per the germline V gene, CDR1 is SGHRS and CDR2 is YFSETQ. The CDR3 DNA reads as TGCGCCAGCCACGGGTCCCGTACGGGAGCCTACGAGCAGTACTTC. The encoded protein is CASHGSRTGAYEQYF.

The J gene is TRBJ2-6, the V gene TRBV19; 7 bases fit TRBD1. V gave up 3 bases and J gave up 2 bases; unmatched junction bases: 13. CDR1 LNHDA and CDR2 SQIVND come from the germline V gene (reference sequence). The CDR3 runs to 19 residues. The chain's CDR3 is CASSIRPRNRGAGANVLTF. The CDR3 region has the DNA TGTGCCAGTAGTATTCGGCCCCGAAACAGGGGAGCTGGGGCCAACGTCCTGACTTTC.

The rearrangement uses TRBV5-1 and TRBJ2-1; D is undetermined. V shed 4 bases and J shed 7 bases, with 12 bases lying between them. Germline CDR1 reads SGHRS; CDR2 reads YFSETQ. The CDR3 has 13 amino acids. The CDR3 spells CASSKSELNEQFF. The DNA of the CDR3 is TGCGCCAGCAGCAAGAGCGAGTTGAATGAGCAGTTCTTC.

The CDR3 is CASSSPGQGKHEQYF. The CDR3 DNA reads TGTGCCAGCAGTTCCCCGGGACAGGGGAAGCACGAGCAGTACTTC. The genes are TRBV28 and TRBJ2-7; the match to TRBD1 covers 10 bases. This CDR3 has 15 amino acids. J gave up 5 bases and V 4 bases, and 8 bases lay outside the gene matches. Germline CDR1 and CDR2: MDHEN and SYDVKM.

The rearrangement links TRBV5-5 to TRBJ2-5, with a tentative D call TRBD2 (7 bases). V shed 1 base and J shed 0 bases, with 13 bases lying between them. The CDR3 is 16 residues long. Germline V gene data show CDR1 as SGHKS and CDR2 as YYEKEE (reference sequence). The CDR3 nucleotides read TGTGCCAGCAGCTTGACGGGGGGCCGGTACCAAGAGACCCAGTACTTC. This gives the protein CASSLTGGRYQETQYF.

This clone was seen just once. V usage is TRBV28 and J usage is TRBJ2-7, with 7 bases identical to TRBD2. Trimming removed 6 bases from V and 1 base from J; junction bases left unmatched: 6. CDR3 length: 14 residues. From germline, CDR1 is MDHEN and CDR2 SYDVKM. CDR3 coding DNA: TGTGCCAGCAGCAGACTAGCCGAATCCTACGAGCAGTACTTC. Protein: CASSRLAESYEQYF. Combining the CDR3 with reference TRBV28 and TRBJ2-7 gives the whole variable domain DVKVTQSSRYLVKRTGEKVFLECVQDMDHENMFWYRQDPGLGLRLIYFSYDVKMKEKGDIPEGYSVSREKKERFSLILESASTNQTSMYLCASSRLAESYEQYFGPGTRLTVT.

This chain joins TRBV28 and TRBJ2-1; 9 positions agree with TRBD1. The CDR3 has 14 residues. Trimming took 10 bases from V and 8 from J; bases not matched to a gene: 12. In germline, CDR1 is MDHEN, CDR2 SYDVKM. This chain's CDR3 is CATGAGTGSYEQFF. CDR3 DNA sequence: TGTGCCACGGGCGCAGGGACAGGGTCCTATGAGCAGTTCTTC.

V usage is TRBV19 and J usage is TRBJ2-3, with D possibly matching TRBD2 (5 bases). The CDR3 runs 16 residues. CDR1 is LNHDA and CDR2 is SQIVND in the germline V gene (reference sequence). Trimming shortened V by 5 bases and J by 2 bases, and 17 bases separated the two germline ends. The CDR3 nucleotides are TGTGCCAGTAGTGCCTCCTTCGGACTCCTCACAGATACGCAGTATTTT. Translated: CASSASFGLLTDTQYF.

This chain joins TRBV5-1 and TRBJ1-5; D unclear. Germline V gene lookup returns CDR1 SGHRS and CDR2 YFSETQ. Trimming pared 2 bases from V and 7 bases from J, leaving 13 bases between. This CDR3 has 14 residues. The chain's CDR3 is CASSLGSVGQPQHF. The CDR3 DNA reads TGCGCCAGCAGCTTAGGGAGTGTCGGCCAGCCCCAGCATTTT. The full variable domain, rest sourced from reference TRBV5-1 and TRBJ1-5, is KAGVTQTPRYLIKTRGQQVTLSCSPISGHRSVSWYQQTPGQGLQFLFEYFSETQRNKGNFPGRFSGRQFSNSRSEMNVSTLELGDSALYLCASSLGSVGQPQHFGDGTRLSIL.

The chain has TRBV20-1 and TRBJ1-1, with D unclear. Germline V lookup: CDR1 DFQATT, CDR2 SNEGSKA (reference sequence). The CDR3 contains 11 residues. V lost 7 bases and J lost 8, with 14 bases in between. CDR3 coding DNA: TGCAGTGGAAATATAGTACTAGAAGCTTTCTTT. Encoded protein: CSGNIVLEAFF.

The rearrangement uses TRBV19 and TRBJ1-1, with D unresolved. CDR3 length equals 14 residues. V was cut by 1 base and J by 1 base, with 7 bases left in between. The germline CDR1 and CDR2 sequences are LNHDA and SQIVND (reference sequence). The CDR3 DNA follows: TGTGCCAGTAGTATAGTCCGACAGAACACTGAAGCTTTCTTT. Protein: CASSIVRQNTEAFF.

To note about this clone: An end of the junction does not agree with germline; a read error may underlie this. The sample contains more than one DNA sequence encoding this CDR3. V usage is TRBV6-5 and J usage is TRBJ2-7, with TRBD2 as a possible D gene (5 bases). The CDR3 contains 15 residues. CDR1 MNHEY and CDR2 SVGAGI come from the germline V gene. The CDR3 region has the DNA TGCGCCAGCAGTTACCCCTCCTCCGGGAACCACGAGCAGTACTTC. Translation: CASSYPSSGNHEQYF.

The chain has TRBV21-1 and TRBJ2-7; the D segment call TRBD1 is taken from the table without a DNA check. TRBV21-1 is flagged as a pseudogene. This CDR3 comprises 16 residues. CDR3 in DNA: TGTGCCAGCAGCAAATTCGAAGGGGCATGCCGGAACGAGCAGTACTTC. The encoded protein is CASSKFEGACRNEQYF.

The chain employs TRBV4-1 and TRBJ1-3, with TRBD1 matching 9 bases. Unmatched junction bases numbered 10, after V lost 0 bases and J lost 1 base. Germline values: CDR1 MGHRA, CDR2 YSYEKL. The CDR3 sequence is 19 residues long. CDR3 DNA sequence: TGCGCCAGCAGCCAAGACCCTTCGACAGGGGGTATTTCTGGAAACACCATATATTTT. This sequence encodes CASSQDPSTGGISGNTIYF.

The rearrangement joins TRBV7-6 to TRBJ2-3; 12 nucleotides match TRBD2. This CDR3 has 18 residues. V gave up 4 bases and J gave up 1 base; unmatched junction bases: 9. Germline lookup yields CDR1 SGHVS and CDR2 FNYEAQ. The CDR3 nucleotides are TGTGCCAGCAGCTCCAGGACTAGCGGGATAGGGGGCACAGATACGCAGTATTTT. Amino acids: CASSSRTSGIGGTDTQYF.

This chain joins TRBV5-6 and TRBJ1-2; TRBD1 matches 7 bases. Per germline, CDR1 SGHDT and CDR2 YYEEEE. V was clipped by 3 bases and J by 3 bases; unmatched bases: 17. The CDR3 consists of 18 residues. For the CDR3, the DNA is TGTGCCAGCAGCTCTACCCCAGGGGGAGTGCGGAGTGACTATGGCTACACCTTC. As protein: CASSSTPGGVRSDYGYTF.